This section outlines one TCR beta chain sequence together with its context. No cognate antigen has been identified for it. No base quality information exists; no much larger clone differs at one position. The germline V gene (reference sequence) yields MNHEY for CDR1 and SMNVEV for CDR2. From the cysteine up to the phenylalanine, the CDR3 has a length of 14 residues. The kept DNA is CDR3 alone, 42 bases in frame from the first base. The trim is 5 bases for V and 1 base for J, with a gap of 12 bases between the germline ends. Each collaborating institution followed its own protocols to collect whole blood in K2EDTA tubes. For TCRbeta analysis, collaborators shipped samples as frozen whole blood, isolated PBMCs, or DNA extracted from either of those sample types. The immunoSEQ Assay, a bias-controlled multiplex PCR, was used to amplify TCRbeta CDR3 regions from genomic DNA. The original methods were these. The number of nucleated cells in each sample was estimated by amplification of reference gene primers within the assay. To quantify the absolute abundance of each unique TCRbeta CDR3 rearrangement, sequence reads were collapsed and filtered. For each sample, productive Simpson clonality was calculated as the square root of Simpson's diversity index over productive rearrangements. Imported from immuneACCESS, the table was reduced by TCRdb to in-frame sequences with V and J called. These copies leave out some clones; in studies compared against another copy, an unresolved V gene accounts for under half, and the cause of the remainder is not known. V and J calls and clone size are those listed in that table; D and trimming were worked out from the DNA. The sample profile shows about 35,000 clones; approximately 87% of them were found once. The ten largest make up 10% of the sample.

This sample was taken from a study of blood T cell repertoires in COVID-19 (dated by TCRdb to 2019 to 2021). Looking at the study overall: Samples from collaborators originated in the United States, Italy and Spain and spanned both the acute and convalescent phases of COVID-19. The material from the prospective study consisted of cDNA or gDNA derived from T cells, B-cell-depleted T cells, or PBMCs. Deeply sampled blood TCRbeta repertoires from subjects exposed to, actively infected with, or recovered from COVID-19 were included in the dataset. The repertoires were released in a freely available public database intended as a resource for research on the immune response to SARS-CoV-2. Samples came from the ongoing ImmuneRACE study (first 160 participants) plus 1,254 subjects from 6 global collaborators. Nearly every sample came with metadata listing a de-identified subject ID, COVID-19 status, age in years and sex. Where HLA class I and class II types were available, the types were taken from metadata supplied by the sample provider, not from assay-based typing.

Findings and caveats that apply to the study as a whole: The amount of clinical and demographic metadata varied by source and participant and was provided uncurated.

Sequenced material: peripheral blood. Recombination joined TRBV27 with TRBJ2-7; the D segment could be TRBD2, given 5 matching bases. This receptor was taken from a man older than 75 with active COVID-19. The CDR3 reads CASSREGSSYEQYF. The nucleotides read TGTGCCAGCAGTCGAGAGGGCTCTTCCTACGAGCAGTACTTC.